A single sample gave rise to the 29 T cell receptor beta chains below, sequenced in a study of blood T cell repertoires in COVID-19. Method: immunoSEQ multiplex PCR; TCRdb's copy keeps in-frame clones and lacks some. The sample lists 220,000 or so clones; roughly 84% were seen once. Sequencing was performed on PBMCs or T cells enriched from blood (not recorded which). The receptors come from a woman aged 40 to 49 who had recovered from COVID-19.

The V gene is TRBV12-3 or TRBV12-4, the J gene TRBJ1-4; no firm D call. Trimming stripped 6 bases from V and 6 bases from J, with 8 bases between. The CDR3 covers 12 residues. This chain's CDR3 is CASSERDEKLFF. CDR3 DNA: TGTGCCAGCAGCGAAAGAGATGAAAAACTGTTTTTT.

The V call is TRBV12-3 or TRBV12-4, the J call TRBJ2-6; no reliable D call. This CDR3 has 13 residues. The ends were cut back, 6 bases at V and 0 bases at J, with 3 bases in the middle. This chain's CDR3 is CASSLSGANVLTF. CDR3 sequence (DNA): TGTGCCAGCAGCCTCTCTGGGGCCAACGTCCTGACTTTC.

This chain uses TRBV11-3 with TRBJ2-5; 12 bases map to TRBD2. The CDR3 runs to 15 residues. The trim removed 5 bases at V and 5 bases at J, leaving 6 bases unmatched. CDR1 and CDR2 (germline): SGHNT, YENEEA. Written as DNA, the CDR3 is TGTGCCAGCAGCCCGCCGACTAGCGGGAGTGAGACCCAGTACTTC. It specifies CASSPPTSGSETQYF.

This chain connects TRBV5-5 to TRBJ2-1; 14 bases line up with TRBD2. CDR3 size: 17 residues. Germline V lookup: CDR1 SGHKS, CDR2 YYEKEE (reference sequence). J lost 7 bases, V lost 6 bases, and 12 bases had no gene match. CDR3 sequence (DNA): TGTGCCAGCAAGACCCTAGGGACTAGCGGGAGCAGGAATGAGCAGTTCTTC. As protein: CASKTLGTSGSRNEQFF. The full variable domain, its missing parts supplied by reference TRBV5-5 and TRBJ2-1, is DAGVTQSPTHLIKTRGQQVTLRCSPISGHKSVSWYQQVLGQGPQFIFQYYEKEERGRGNFPDRFSARQFPNYSSELNVNALLLGDSALYLCASKTLGTSGSRNEQFFGPGTRLTVL.

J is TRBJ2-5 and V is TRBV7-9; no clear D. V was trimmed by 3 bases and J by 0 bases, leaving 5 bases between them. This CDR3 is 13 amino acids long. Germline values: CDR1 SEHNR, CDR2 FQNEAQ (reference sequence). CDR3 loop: CASSLSHQETQYF. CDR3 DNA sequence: TGTGCCAGCAGCTTGAGCCACCAAGAGACCCAGTACTTC.

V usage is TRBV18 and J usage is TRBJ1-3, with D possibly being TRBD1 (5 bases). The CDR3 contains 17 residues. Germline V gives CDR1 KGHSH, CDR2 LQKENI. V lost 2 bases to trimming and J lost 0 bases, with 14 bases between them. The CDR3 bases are TGTGCCAGCTCACCATCTGCAGGGAGGGCCTCTGGAAACACCATATATTTT. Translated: CASSPSAGRASGNTIYF.

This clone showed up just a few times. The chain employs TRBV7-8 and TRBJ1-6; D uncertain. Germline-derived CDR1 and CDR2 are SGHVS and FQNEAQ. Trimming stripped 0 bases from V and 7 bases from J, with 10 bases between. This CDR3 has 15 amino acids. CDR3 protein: CASSLASQVNSPLHF. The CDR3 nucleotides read TGTGCCAGCAGCTTAGCGTCCCAGGTCAATTCACCCCTCCACTTT.

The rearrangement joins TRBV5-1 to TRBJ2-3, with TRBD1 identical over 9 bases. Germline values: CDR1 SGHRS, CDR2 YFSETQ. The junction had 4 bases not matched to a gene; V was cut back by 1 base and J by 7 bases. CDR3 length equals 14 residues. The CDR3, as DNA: TGCGCCAGCAGCTTGAGCGGGACAGGGTATACGCAGTATTTT. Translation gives CASSLSGTGYTQYF.

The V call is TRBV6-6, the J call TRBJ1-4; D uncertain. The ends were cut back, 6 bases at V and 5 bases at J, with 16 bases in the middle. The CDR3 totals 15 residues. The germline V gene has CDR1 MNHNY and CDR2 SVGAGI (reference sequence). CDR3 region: CASRFDASGNEKLFF. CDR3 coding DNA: TGTGCCAGCAGGTTTGACGCCTCGGGAAATGAAAAACTGTTTTTT.

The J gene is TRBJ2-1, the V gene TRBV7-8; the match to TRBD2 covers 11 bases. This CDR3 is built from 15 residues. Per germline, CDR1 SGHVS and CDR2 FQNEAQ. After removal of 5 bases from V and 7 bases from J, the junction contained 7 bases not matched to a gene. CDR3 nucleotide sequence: TGTGCCAGCAGCAAACTAGCGGGAGTGGGGAATGAGCAGTTCTTC. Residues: CASSKLAGVGNEQFF.

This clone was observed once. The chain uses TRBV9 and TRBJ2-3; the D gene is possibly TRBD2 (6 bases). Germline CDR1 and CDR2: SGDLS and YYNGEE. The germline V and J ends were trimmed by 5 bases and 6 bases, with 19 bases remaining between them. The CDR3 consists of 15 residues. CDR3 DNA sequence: TGTGCCAGCAGGGGGGGAGGCGGATCAGGGGATACGCAGTATTTT. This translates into CASRGGGGSGDTQYF.

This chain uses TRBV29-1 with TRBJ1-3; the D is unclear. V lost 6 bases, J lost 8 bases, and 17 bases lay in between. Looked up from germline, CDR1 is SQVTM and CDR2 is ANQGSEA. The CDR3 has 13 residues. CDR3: CSVLGTAGDTIYF. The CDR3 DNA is TGCAGCGTGTTGGGCACGGCGGGAGACACCATATATTTT.

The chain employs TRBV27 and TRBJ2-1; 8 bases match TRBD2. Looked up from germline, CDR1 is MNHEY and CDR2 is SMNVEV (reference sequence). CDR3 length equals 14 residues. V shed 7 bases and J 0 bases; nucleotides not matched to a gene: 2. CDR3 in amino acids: CASKSGGSYNEQFF. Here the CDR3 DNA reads TGTGCCAGCAAGAGCGGGGGCTCCTACAATGAGCAGTTCTTC.

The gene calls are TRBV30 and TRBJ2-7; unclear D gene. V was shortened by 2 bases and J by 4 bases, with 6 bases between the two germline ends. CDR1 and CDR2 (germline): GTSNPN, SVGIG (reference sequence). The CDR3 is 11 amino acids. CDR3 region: CAWSLNYEQYF. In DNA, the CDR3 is TGTGCCTGGAGTCTTAATTACGAGCAGTACTTC.

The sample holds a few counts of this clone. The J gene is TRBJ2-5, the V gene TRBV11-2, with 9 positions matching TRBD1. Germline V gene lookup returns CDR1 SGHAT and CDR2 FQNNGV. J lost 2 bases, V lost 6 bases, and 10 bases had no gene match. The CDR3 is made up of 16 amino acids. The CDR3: CASRRPMTGGQETQYF. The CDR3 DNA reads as TGTGCCAGCAGAAGGCCCATGACAGGGGGGCAAGAGACCCAGTACTTC.

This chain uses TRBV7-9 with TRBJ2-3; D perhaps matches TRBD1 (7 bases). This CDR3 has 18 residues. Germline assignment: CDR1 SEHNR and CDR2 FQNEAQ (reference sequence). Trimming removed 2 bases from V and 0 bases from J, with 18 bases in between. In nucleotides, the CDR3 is TGTGCCAGCAGCTTAAGGGGGCCTCTGGCGGGGAGCACAGATACGCAGTATTTT. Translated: CASSLRGPLAGSTDTQYF.

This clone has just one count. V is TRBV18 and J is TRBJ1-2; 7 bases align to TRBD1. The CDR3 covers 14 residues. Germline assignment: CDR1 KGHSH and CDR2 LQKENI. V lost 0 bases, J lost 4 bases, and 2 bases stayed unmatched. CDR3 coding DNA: TGTGCCAGCTCACCACCGGAGGGGGCCTATGGCTACACCTTC. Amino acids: CASSPPEGAYGYTF. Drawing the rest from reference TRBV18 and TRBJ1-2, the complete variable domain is NAGVMQNPRHLVRRRGQEARLRCSPMKGHSHVYWYRQLPEEGLKFMVYLQKENIIDESGMPKERFSAEFPKEGPSILRIQQVVRGDSAAYFCASSPPEGAYGYTFGSGTRLTVV.

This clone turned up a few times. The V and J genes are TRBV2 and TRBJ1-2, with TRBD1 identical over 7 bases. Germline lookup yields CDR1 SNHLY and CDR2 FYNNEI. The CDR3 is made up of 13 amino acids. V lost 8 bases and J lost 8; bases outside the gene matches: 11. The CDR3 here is CASLRGGQRGYTF. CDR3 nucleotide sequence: TGTGCCAGCCTGCGGGGGGGACAGAGGGGCTACACCTTC.

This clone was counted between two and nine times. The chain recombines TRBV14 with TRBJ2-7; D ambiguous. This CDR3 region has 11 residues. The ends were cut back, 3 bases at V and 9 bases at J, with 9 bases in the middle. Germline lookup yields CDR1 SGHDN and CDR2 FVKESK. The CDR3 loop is CASSQGFVQYF. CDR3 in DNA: TGTGCCAGCAGCCAGGGCTTCGTGCAGTACTTC.

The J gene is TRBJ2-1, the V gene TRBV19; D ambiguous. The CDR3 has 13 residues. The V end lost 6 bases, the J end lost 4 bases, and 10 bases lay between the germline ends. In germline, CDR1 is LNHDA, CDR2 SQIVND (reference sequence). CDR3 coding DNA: TGTGCCAGTAGGGGTAGCTTATACAATGAGCAGTTCTTC. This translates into CASRGSLYNEQFF.

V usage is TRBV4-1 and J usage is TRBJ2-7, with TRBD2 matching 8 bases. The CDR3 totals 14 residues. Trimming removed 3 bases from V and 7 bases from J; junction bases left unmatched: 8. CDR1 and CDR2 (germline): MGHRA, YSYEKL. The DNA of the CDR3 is TGCGCCAGCAGCCAGTCGGGGCGGGAGGAGGAGCAGTACTTC. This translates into CASSQSGREEEQYF.

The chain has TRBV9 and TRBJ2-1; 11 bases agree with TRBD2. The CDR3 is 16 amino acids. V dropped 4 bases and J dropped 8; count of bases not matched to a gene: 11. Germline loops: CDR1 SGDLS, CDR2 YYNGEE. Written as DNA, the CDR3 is TGTGCCAGCAGCTCCAGCTTAGCGGGAGGGGGGGATGAGCAGTTCTTC. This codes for CASSSSLAGGGDEQFF.

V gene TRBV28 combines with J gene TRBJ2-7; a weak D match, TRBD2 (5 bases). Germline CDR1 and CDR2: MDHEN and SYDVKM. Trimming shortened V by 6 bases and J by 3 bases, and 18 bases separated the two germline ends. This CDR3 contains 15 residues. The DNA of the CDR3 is TGTGCCAGCAGCAGCAGACTACAGCGTAACTACGAGCAGTACTTC. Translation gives CASSSRLQRNYEQYF.

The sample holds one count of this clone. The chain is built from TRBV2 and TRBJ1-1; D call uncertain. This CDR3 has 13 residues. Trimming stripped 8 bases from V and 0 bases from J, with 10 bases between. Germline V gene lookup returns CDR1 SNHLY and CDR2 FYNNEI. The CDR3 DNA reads TGTGCCAGCGGAAACAGCTTGAACACTGAAGCTTTCTTT. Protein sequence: CASGNSLNTEAFF. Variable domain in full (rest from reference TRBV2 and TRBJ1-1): EPEVTQTPSHQVTQMGQEVILRCVPISNHLYFYWYRQILGQKVEFLVSFYNNEISEKSEIFDDQFSVERPDGSNFTLKIRSTKLEDSAMYFCASGNSLNTEAFFGQGTRLTVV.

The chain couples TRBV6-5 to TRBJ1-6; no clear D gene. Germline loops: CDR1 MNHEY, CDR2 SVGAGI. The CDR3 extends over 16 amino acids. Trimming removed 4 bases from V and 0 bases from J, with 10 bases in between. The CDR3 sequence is CASSSLPSSYNSPLHF. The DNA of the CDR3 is TGTGCCAGCAGTTCGCTTCCGAGCTCCTATAATTCACCCCTCCACTTT.

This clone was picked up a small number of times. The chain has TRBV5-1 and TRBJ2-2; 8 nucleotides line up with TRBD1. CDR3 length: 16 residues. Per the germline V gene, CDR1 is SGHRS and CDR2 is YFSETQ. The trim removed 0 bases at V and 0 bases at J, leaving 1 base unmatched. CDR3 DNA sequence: TGCGCCAGCAGCTTGGCACAGGGGGCGAACACCGGGGAGCTGTTTTTT. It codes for CASSLAQGANTGELFF. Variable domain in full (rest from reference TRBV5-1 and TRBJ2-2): KAGVTQTPRYLIKTRGQQVTLSCSPISGHRSVSWYQQTPGQGLQFLFEYFSETQRNKGNFPGRFSGRQFSNSRSEMNVSTLELGDSALYLCASSLAQGANTGELFFGEGSRLTVL.

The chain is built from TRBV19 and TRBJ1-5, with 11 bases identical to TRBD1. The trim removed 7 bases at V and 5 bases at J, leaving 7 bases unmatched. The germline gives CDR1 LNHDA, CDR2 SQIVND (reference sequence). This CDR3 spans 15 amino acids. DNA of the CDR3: TGTGCCAGTATGGACAGGGGGCGCCCCCATCAGCCCCAGCATTTT. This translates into CASMDRGRPHQPQHF. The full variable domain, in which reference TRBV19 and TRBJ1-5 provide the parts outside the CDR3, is DGGITQSPKYLFRKEGQNVTLSCEQNLNHDAMYWYRQDPGQGLRLIYYSQIVNDFQKGDIAEGYSVSREKKESFPLTVTSAQKNPTAFYLCASMDRGRPHQPQHFGDGTRLSIL.

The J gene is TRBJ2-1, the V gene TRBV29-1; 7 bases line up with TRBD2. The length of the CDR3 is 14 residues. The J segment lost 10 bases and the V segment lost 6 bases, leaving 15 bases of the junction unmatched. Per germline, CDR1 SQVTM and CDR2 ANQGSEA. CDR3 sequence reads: CSVAKSVGAGEQFF. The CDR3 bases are TGCAGCGTCGCGAAGTCTGTCGGAGCGGGGGAGCAGTTCTTC.

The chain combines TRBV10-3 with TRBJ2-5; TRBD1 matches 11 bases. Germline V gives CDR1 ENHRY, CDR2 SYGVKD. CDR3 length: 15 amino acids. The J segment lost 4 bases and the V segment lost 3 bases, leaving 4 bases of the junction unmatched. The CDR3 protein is CAISDRDRGSETQYF. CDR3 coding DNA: TGTGCCATCAGTGACCGGGACAGGGGGTCAGAGACCCAGTACTTC.